Sequencing of this T cell receptor beta chain was carried out in a study of persistence of HIV-infected CD4 T cells. Lysates of CMV-infected fibroblasts at 9 to 10 ug/mL stimulated these cells. Sorting of responding CD4+ T cells relied on upregulated CD40 ligand together with CD69. The immunoSEQ assay was version 4, run in survey mode. TCRdb keeps only in-frame clones here, not all; method: immunoSEQ multiplex PCR. The data hold about 20,000 clones, with about 84% observed a single time. This clone was counted a few times. The antigen remains undetermined. The CDR3 is made up of 13 amino acids. V was shortened by 6 bases and J by 5 bases, with 11 bases between the two germline ends.

The rearrangement links TRBV12-3 or TRBV12-4 to TRBJ1-5; the D gene is possibly TRBD1 (5 bases). The sequencing here drew on CD4+ T cells sorted from PBMCs after roughly 18-hour stimulation, taken from a patient who received antiretroviral therapy. The sequence derives from an adult man with HIV who was CMV-seropositive. This CDR3 reads CASRGGHDQPQHF. CDR3 nucleotides: TGTGCCAGCAGGGGGGGTCACGATCAGCCCCAGCATTTT.